This T cell receptor (beta chain) was retrieved from a study of glioma-infiltrating T cells. Broader study findings: Only very few CDR3 sequences appeared in both tissue and blood. Gliomas, especially low-grade, showed above-expected tissue-blood divergence; non-neoplastic patients showed below.

Using RNA template, CDR3s of TCR alpha and beta were amplified with iRepertoire arm-PCR. Tissue mRNA or PBMC total RNA, roughly 85-450 ng, went into one-step reverse transcription and amplification. MiXCR, applied by TCRdb to the multiplex PCR reads, yields one record per CDR3 protein. Among more than 110,000 distinct CDR3 sequences listed, 30% to 40% were seen once. CDR3 length: 14 amino acids. V was shortened by 3 bases and J by 7 bases, with 13 bases between the two germline ends. Regarding this clonotype: Its antigen is still unknown.

V gene TRBV12-3 or TRBV12-4 combines with J gene TRBJ1-3, with D possibly matching TRBD1 (6 bases). The TCR was taken from a human donor with low-grade glioma or glioblastoma, undergoing nonglioma brain surgery, or in good health (not recorded which). Sequencing was performed on glioma tissue, nonneoplastic brain tissue, or PBMCs (not recorded which). CDR3 amino acids: CASSLGQGSNTIYF. The CDR3 region has the DNA TGTGCCAGCAGTTTGGGGCAGGGGTCGAACACCATATATTTT.